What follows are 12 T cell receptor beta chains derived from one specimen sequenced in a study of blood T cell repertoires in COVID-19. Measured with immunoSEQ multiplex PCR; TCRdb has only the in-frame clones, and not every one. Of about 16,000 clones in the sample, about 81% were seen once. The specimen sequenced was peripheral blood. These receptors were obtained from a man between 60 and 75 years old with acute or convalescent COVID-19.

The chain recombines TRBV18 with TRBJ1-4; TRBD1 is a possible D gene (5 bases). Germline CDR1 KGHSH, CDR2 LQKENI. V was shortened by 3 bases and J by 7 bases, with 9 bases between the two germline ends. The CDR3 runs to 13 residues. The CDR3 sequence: CASSPWGGEKLFF. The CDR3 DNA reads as TGTGCCAGCTCACCCTGGGGGGGTGAAAAACTGTTTTTT.

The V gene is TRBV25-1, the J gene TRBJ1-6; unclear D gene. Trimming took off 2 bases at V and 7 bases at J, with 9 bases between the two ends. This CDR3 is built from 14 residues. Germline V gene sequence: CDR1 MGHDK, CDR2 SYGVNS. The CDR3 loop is CASSETWQNSPLHF. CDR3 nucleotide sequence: TGTGCCAGCAGTGAAACGTGGCAGAATTCACCCCTCCACTTT.

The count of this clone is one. The DNA of the CDR3 is TGTGCCACCAGGACTAGCGGCTACGAGCAGTACTTC. Translation gives CATRTSGYEQYF. The rearrangement links TRBV10-3 to TRBJ2-7; TRBD2 matches 10 bases. In germline, CDR1 is ENHRY, CDR2 SYGVKD. V trimming: 10 bases; J trimming: 3 bases; junction bases outside the gene matches: 3. The CDR3 spans 12 residues.

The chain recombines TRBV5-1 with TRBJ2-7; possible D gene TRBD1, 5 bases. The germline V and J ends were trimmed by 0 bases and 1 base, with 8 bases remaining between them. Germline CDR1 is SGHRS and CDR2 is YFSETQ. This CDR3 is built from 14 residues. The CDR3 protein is CASSLGGQSYEQYF. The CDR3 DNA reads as TGCGCCAGCAGCTTGGGGGGCCAGTCCTACGAGCAGTACTTC. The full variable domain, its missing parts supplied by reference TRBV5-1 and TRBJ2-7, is KAGVTQTPRYLIKTRGQQVTLSCSPISGHRSVSWYQQTPGQGLQFLFEYFSETQRNKGNFPGRFSGRQFSNSRSEMNVSTLELGDSALYLCASSLGGQSYEQYFGPGTRLTVT.

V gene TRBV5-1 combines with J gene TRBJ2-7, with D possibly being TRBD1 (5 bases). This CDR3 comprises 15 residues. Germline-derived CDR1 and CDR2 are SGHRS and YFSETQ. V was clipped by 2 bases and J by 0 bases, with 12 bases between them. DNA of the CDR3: TGCGCCAGCAGCTTCGGGCAGGGTAGCTCCTACGAGCAGTACTTC. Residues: CASSFGQGSSYEQYF.

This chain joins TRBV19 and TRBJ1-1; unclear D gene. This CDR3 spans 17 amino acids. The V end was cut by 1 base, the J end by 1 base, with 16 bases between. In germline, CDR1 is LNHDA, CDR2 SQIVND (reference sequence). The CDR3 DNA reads TGTGCCAGTAGTATAGTTCGGCAGGCAATGACGAACACTGAAGCTTTCTTT. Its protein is CASSIVRQAMTNTEAFF. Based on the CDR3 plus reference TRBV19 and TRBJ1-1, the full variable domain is DGGITQSPKYLFRKEGQNVTLSCEQNLNHDAMYWYRQDPGQGLRLIYYSQIVNDFQKGDIAEGYSVSREKKESFPLTVTSAQKNPTAFYLCASSIVRQAMTNTEAFFGQGTRLTVV.

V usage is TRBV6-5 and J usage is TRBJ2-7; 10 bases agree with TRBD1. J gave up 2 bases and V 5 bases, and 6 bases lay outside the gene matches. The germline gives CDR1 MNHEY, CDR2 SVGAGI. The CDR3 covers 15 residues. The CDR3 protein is CASSRRTGGPYEQYF. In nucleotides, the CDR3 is TGTGCCAGCAGTCGGCGGACAGGGGGTCCCTACGAGCAGTACTTC.

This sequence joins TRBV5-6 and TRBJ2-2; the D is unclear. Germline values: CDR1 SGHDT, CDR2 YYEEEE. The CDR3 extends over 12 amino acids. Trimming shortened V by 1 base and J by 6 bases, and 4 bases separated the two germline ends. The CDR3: CASSLYSGELFF. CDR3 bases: TGTGCCAGCAGCTTGTATTCCGGGGAGCTGTTTTTT.

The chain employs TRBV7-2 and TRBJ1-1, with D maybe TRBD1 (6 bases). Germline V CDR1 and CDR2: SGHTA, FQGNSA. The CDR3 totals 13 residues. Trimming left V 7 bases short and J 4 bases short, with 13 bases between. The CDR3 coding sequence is TGTGCCAGCACAATCCAGGGGCTCACTGAAGCTTTCTTT. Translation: CASTIQGLTEAFF.

The CDR3 DNA reads as TGCGCCAGCAGCTTGGGCCCCGGACTAGCTGTCACCGGGGAGCTGTTTTTT. This codes for CASSLGPGLAVTGELFF. The chain is built from TRBV5-1 and TRBJ2-2; 8 bases align to TRBD2. The CDR3 consists of 17 residues. Germline V lookup: CDR1 SGHRS, CDR2 YFSETQ. Losses at the gene ends were 0 bases for V and 4 bases for J; bases not matched to a gene: 8.

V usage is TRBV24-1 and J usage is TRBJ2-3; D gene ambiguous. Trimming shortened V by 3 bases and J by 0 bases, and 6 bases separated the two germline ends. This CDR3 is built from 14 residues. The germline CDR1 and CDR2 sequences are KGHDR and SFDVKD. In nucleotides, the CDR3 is TGTGCCACCAGTGATGCTCGGAGCACAGATACGCAGTATTTT. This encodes CATSDARSTDTQYF.

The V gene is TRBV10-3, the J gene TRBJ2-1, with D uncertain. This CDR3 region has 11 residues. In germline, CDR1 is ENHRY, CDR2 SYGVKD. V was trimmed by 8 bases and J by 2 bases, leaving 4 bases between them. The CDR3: CAILAYNEQFF. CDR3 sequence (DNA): TGTGCCATCTTAGCCTACAATGAGCAGTTCTTC.